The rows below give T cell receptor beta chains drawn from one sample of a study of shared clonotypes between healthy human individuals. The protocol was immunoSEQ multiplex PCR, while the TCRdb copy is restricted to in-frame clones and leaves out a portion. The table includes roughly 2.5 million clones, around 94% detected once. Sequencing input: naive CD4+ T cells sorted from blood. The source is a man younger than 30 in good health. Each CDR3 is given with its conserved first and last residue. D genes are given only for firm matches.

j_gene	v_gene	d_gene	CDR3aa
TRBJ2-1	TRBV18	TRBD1	CASSPPNQQGWNNEQFF
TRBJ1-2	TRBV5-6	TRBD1	CASSLPGQAYGYTF
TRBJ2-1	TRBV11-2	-	CASSLAIYNEQFF
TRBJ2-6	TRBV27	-	CASSLNGGPTSGANVLTF
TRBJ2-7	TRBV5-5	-	CASSLVSDGPYEQYF
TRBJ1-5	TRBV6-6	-	CASSRGGGNQPQHF
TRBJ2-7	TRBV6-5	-	CASSYKGRWAPYEQYF
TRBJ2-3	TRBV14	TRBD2	CASSRRLPAGGTDTQYF
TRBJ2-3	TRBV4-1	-	CASSQPTGRSSTDTQYF
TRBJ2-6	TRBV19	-	CASSVSGANVLTF
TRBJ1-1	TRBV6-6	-	CASSSGEKITEAFF
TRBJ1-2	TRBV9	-	CASSVGGGQGNYGYTF
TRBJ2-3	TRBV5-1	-	CASSARGSTDTQYF
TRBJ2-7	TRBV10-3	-	CAISRTGSSYEQYF
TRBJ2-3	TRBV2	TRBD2	CASSSRDYGTDTQYF
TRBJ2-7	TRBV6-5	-	CASSKSYEQYF
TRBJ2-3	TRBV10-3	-	CASRRTFAESTDTQYF
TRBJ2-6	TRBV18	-	CASSEPSGANVLTF
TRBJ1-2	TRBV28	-	CASSFGDYGGYTF
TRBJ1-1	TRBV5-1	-	CASSLGETMNTEAFF
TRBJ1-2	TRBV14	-	CASSQDGREFNYGYTF
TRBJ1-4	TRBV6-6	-	CASRNEGNGAEKLFF
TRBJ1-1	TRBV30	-	CAWSAAGNTEAFF
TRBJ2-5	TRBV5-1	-	CASSLSAGEETQYF
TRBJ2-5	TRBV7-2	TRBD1	CASSYRGQTQYF
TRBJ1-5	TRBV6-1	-	CASSRQNNQPQHF
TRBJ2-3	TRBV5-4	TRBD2	CASSPSGSDTQYF
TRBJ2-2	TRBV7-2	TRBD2	CASSGGLAGGTGELFF
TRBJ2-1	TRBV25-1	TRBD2	CASSELAGGRDEQFF
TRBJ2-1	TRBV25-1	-	CASSEPRNNEQFF
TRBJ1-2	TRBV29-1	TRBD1	CSVGDRYGYTF
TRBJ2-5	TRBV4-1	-	CASSQGVEETQYF
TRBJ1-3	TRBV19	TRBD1	CASSIRDSFSGNTIYF
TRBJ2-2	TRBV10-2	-	CASSELWGSTGELFF
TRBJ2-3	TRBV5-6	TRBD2	CASSLGTSGSWDTQYF
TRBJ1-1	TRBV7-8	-	CASGLLNTEAFF
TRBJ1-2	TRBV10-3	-	CAISAGLPYGYTF
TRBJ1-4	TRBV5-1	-	CASSLAGDNEKLFF
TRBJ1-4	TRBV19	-	CASSPSGGYEKLFF
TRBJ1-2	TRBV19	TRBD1	CASSPRDREGYGYTF
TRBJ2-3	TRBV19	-	CASRRDSGTDTQYF
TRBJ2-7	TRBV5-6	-	CASSSIGSSYEQYF
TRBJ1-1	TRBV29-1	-	CSVDGQRALMNTEAFF
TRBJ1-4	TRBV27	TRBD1	CASSLSVGQAGGEKLFF
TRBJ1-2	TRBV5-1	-	CASSLGQAPDGYTF
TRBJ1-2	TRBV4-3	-	CASSQDRARGVRGYTF
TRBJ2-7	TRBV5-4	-	CASSLVQFNEQYF
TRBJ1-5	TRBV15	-	CATSRDNPTENQPQHF
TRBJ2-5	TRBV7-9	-	CASSLRSFDREETQYF
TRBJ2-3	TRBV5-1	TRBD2	CASSFAGGADTQYF
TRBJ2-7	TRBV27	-	CASRMLDSRAEQYF
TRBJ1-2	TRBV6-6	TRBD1	CASSYSTGADYGYTF
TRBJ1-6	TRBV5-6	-	CASSWEEIPNSPLHF
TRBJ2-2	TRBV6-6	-	CASRTGTYANTGELFF
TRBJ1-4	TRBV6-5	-	CASTAKGGLNEKLFF